These 9 T cell receptor beta chains were all obtained from the same sample, sequenced in a study of blood T cell repertoires in COVID-19. Assay: immunoSEQ multiplex PCR; the TCRdb copy retains only in-frame clones and omits some. This sample has 350,000 to 450,000 clones, with 80% to 85% found just once. The sequenced material came from PBMCs or T cells enriched from blood (not recorded which). Every receptor here comes from a woman aged 45 to 65 who had recovered from COVID-19.

This clone showed up just a few times. This chain uses TRBV9 with TRBJ1-4; 9 nucleotides line up with TRBD1. Per germline, CDR1 SGDLS and CDR2 YYNGEE. CDR3 length: 16 amino acids. V was clipped by 0 bases and J by 8 bases; unmatched bases: 8. CDR3 sequence (DNA): TGTGCCAGCAGCGTAGATACGGGACAGGGAGGGGAAAAACTGTTTTTT. Translating it yields CASSVDTGQGGEKLFF.

CDR3 nucleotides: TGTGCCAGCAGCCAACACGACAGGGGCTCCTACGAGCAGTACTTC. Amino acids: CASSQHDRGSYEQYF. This chain joins TRBV4-2 and TRBJ2-7; 8 positions match TRBD1. The CDR3 spans 15 residues. V lost 2 bases, J lost 0 bases, and 3 bases stayed unmatched. The germline CDR1 and CDR2 sequences are LGHNA and YNFKEQ.

This chain links TRBV2 with TRBJ2-2, with 9 bases matching TRBD2. The V and J ends lost 4 bases and 4 bases, in that order; junction bases with no gene match: 4. Germline values: CDR1 SNHLY, CDR2 FYNNEI. The length of the CDR3 is 15 residues. The CDR3 region has the DNA TGTGCCAGCAGTGTGTGGCGGGAGGGCACCGGGGAGCTGTTTTTT. Amino acid sequence: CASSVWREGTGELFF.

The chain is built from TRBV5-6 and TRBJ1-5; 8 nucleotides align to TRBD1. Per germline, CDR1 SGHDT and CDR2 YYEEEE. V lost 3 bases and J lost 0; bases outside the gene matches: 5. This CDR3 contains 16 residues. The DNA for the CDR3 is TGTGCCAGCAGCTGGGGGACAGGTGATAGCAATCAGCCCCAGCATTTT. Residues: CASSWGTGDSNQPQHF.

Worth noting for this clone: A much larger clonotype is one base distant, so this may be a read error. The CDR3 here is CASSLVGSYGYTF. For the CDR3, the DNA is TGTGCCAGCAGCTTGGTGGGGAGCTATGGCTACACCTTC. This chain uses TRBV5-5 with TRBJ1-2, with D unclear. V was clipped by 0 bases and J by 4 bases, with 7 bases between them. CDR3 length: 13 amino acids. Germline lookup yields CDR1 SGHKS and CDR2 YYEKEE (reference sequence).

This CDR3 reads CASSPPEERNNNYGYTF. CDR3 nucleotide sequence: TGTGCCAGCAGCCCACCGGAGGAGCGAAATAATAACTATGGCTACACCTTC. The V and J genes are TRBV7-9 and TRBJ1-2; no clear D gene. CDR3 size: 17 residues. V lost 5 bases and J lost 1, with 20 bases in between. The germline gives CDR1 SEHNR, CDR2 FQNEAQ (reference sequence). Based on the CDR3 plus reference TRBV7-9 and TRBJ1-2, the full variable domain is DTGVSQNPRHKITKRGQNVTFRCDPISEHNRLYWYRQTLGQGPEFLTYFQNEAQLEKSRLLSDRFSAERPKGSFSTLEIQRTEQGDSAMYLCASSPPEERNNNYGYTFGSGTRLTVV.

V and J are TRBV19 and TRBJ1-2, with D possibly matching TRBD1 (6 bases). The CDR3 consists of 11 residues. With 8 bases removed from V and 12 bases from J, the gap between germline ends came to 16 bases. The germline gives CDR1 LNHDA, CDR2 SQIVND (reference sequence). The DNA of the CDR3 is TGTGCCAGTGGAGAACAGGGCGGGCACACCTTC. It yields the protein CASGEQGGHTF.

V gene TRBV6-5 combines with J gene TRBJ2-2; no definite D call. This CDR3 spans 14 amino acids. Trimming removed 11 bases from V and 4 bases from J, with 17 bases in between. The germline V gene encodes CDR1 MNHEY and CDR2 SVGAGI. CDR3 amino acids: CAGEVPLGTGELFF. In DNA form, the CDR3 reads TGTGCCGGCGAGGTCCCCCTGGGCACCGGGGAGCTGTTTTTT.

The chain links TRBV6-4 to TRBJ2-6; D gene ambiguous. Germline V lookup: CDR1 MRHNA, CDR2 SNTAGT. V dropped 0 bases and J dropped 0 bases, with 6 bases sitting between them. The CDR3 spans 16 residues. Here the CDR3 reads CASSDSPGSGANVLTF. CDR3 sequence (DNA): TGTGCCAGCAGTGACTCCCCCGGCTCTGGGGCCAACGTCCTGACTTTC.